The 24 T cell receptor beta chains in this list originate from one sample, sequenced in a study of blood T cells in healthy people across ages. The authors ran a second PCR of 7 to 11 cycles using a sample-barcoded 5' primer and a J-beta primer mix. TCRdb processed the 5' RACE reads anew with MiXCR; each CDR3 protein has one entry. The sample consists of about 800,000 distinct CDR3 sequences, more than 20% of them appearing once. The same sample was also used in a study of T cells of mothers and their children.

Sequencing input: blood. The receptors stem from a boy younger than 18 in good health.

This rearrangement joins TRBV10-3 to TRBJ1-1; perhaps TRBD1 as D (5 bases). This CDR3 is 16 amino acids long. Germline V lookup: CDR1 ENHRY, CDR2 SYGVKD. V lost 6 bases and J lost 1, with 18 bases in between. The CDR3 coding sequence is TGTGCCATCAGCGGGGGGTCGTGGGCGGGGAACACTGAAGCTTTCTTT. Protein product: CAISGGSWAGNTEAFF.

This clonotype occurred a few times. This chain uses TRBV11-2 with TRBJ2-3; perhaps TRBD1 as D (6 bases). CDR3 length: 15 amino acids. The V gene's germline CDR1 is SGHAT and CDR2 FQNNGV. Trimming left V 5 bases short and J 1 base short, with 13 bases between. For the CDR3, the DNA is TGTGCCAGCAGCGTAAACCAGGGGCGCACAGATACGCAGTATTTT. This encodes CASSVNQGRTDTQYF.

This clonotype occurred once. The chain is built from TRBV15 and TRBJ2-1; 9 nucleotides align to TRBD1. The germline gives CDR1 LNHNV, CDR2 YYDKDF (reference sequence). V shed 6 bases and J 5 bases; nucleotides not matched to a gene: 5. This CDR3 has 14 residues. CDR3 protein: CATSSDRGDNEQFF. The CDR3 nucleotides read TGTGCCACCAGTTCGGACAGGGGCGACAATGAGCAGTTCTTC.

This clonotype was counted once. A read error may account for a junction end that differs from germline. This chain links TRBV6-6 with TRBJ2-5; D is possibly TRBD2 (6 bases). Germline V gene data show CDR1 as MNHNY and CDR2 as SVGAGI (reference sequence). The CDR3 is 15 amino acids. CDR3 nucleotides: TGTGACAGCACCACAGGTGGAGGGGTTTTCGAGACCCAGTACTTC. This encodes CDSTTGGGVFETQYF.

This clonotype has ten or more counts. The chain links TRBV7-9 to TRBJ2-4, with D perhaps TRBD1 (5 bases). V was clipped by 3 bases and J by 3 bases, with 18 bases between them. The germline V gene encodes CDR1 SEHNR and CDR2 FQNEAQ (reference sequence). The CDR3 is 17 amino acids. In DNA, the CDR3 is TGTGCCAGCAGCTTGTTGGGTTACCAGGGAAACAAAAACATTCAGTACTTC. Translating it yields CASSLLGYQGNKNIQYF.

The rearrangement joins TRBV9 to TRBJ2-1; TRBD1 agrees at 10 bases. This CDR3 region has 16 residues. The germline CDR1 and CDR2 sequences are SGDLS and YYNGEE. Unmatched junction bases numbered 8, after V lost 3 bases and J lost 5 bases. CDR3 region: CASSDMTGGINNEQFF. For the CDR3, the DNA is TGTGCCAGCAGCGACATGACAGGGGGCATCAACAATGAGCAGTTCTTC.

The count of this clonotype is one. The chain uses TRBV20-1 and TRBJ2-5; D could derive from TRBD1 or TRBD2 (5 bases each). CDR1 is DFQATT, CDR2 SNEGSKA, per germline (reference sequence). This CDR3 has 14 residues. Trimming left V 2 bases short and J 2 bases short, with 12 bases between. CDR3 sequence (DNA): TGCAGTGCTAGATCCGGGACGTCTCAAGAGACCCAGTACTTC. The encoded protein is CSARSGTSQETQYF.

The J gene is TRBJ2-5, the V gene TRBV3-1; 7 bases match TRBD2. The CDR3 is 15 residues long. Unmatched junction bases numbered 9, after V lost 4 bases and J lost 4 bases. Germline V CDR1 and CDR2: LGHDT, YNNKEL (reference sequence). CDR3 sequence (DNA): TGTGCCAGCAGCCCCCTGGGAGGGAATTTAGAGACCCAGTACTTC. This codes for CASSPLGGNLETQYF.

This chain links TRBV24-1 with TRBJ2-5; 7 bases fit TRBD1. The germline V gene has CDR1 KGHDR and CDR2 SFDVKD. There are 18 residues in the CDR3. The V and J ends lost 5 bases and 1 base, in that order; junction bases with no gene match: 15. The CDR3 bases are TGTGCCACCAGTGGTCACGCTGGGGGCAGGGGGTTCCAAGAGACCCAGTACTTC. Its translation: CATSGHAGGRGFQETQYF.

This clonotype has just one count. This chain uses TRBV29-1 with TRBJ2-5; TRBD2 matches 7 bases. Matching the DNA end better, TRBJ2-7 makes the J call doubtful. The CDR3 covers 12 residues. CDR1 SQVTM and CDR2 ANQGSEA come from the germline V gene. The CDR3 DNA sequence: TGCAGCGTCACTAGCGTGAACTACGAGCAGTACTTC. Its translation: CSVTSVNYEQYF.

V usage is TRBV5-5 and J usage is TRBJ2-5; TRBD1 aligns across 7 bases. After removal of 3 bases from V and 2 bases from J, the junction contained 4 bases not matched to a gene. CDR1 SGHKS and CDR2 YYEKEE come from the germline V gene (reference sequence). CDR3 size: 14 residues. The CDR3 sequence: CASSSGTAQETQYF. In DNA form, the CDR3 reads TGTGCCAGCAGCTCAGGGACAGCTCAAGAGACCCAGTACTTC.

This chain uses TRBV12-3 or TRBV12-4 with TRBJ2-5; 15 bases fit TRBD2. The J call could be wrong; TRBJ2-7 is a better fit for the DNA end. The CDR3 totals 16 residues. The CDR3 here is CASSGGTSGGPYEQYF. DNA for the CDR3: TGTGCCAGCAGTGGCGGGACTAGCGGGGGGCCCTACGAGCAGTACTTC.

This clonotype was observed at least ten times. This CDR3 is CASGMEGRGEQYF. The CDR3 coding sequence is TGTGCCAGCGGAATGGAGGGCCGGGGCGAGCAGTACTTC. This chain connects TRBV13 to TRBJ2-7; maybe TRBD2 (6 bases). The V end lost 8 bases, the J end lost 6 bases, and 17 bases lay between the germline ends. Germline V gives CDR1 PRHDT, CDR2 FYEKMQ (reference sequence). This CDR3 is built from 13 residues.

This clonotype was seen ten or more times. The chain uses TRBV4-3 and TRBJ2-7; 7 bases line up with TRBD1. CDR3 size: 13 residues. The germline gives CDR1 LGHNA, CDR2 YSLEER. J gave up 4 bases and V 4 bases, and 4 bases lay outside the gene matches. Written as DNA, the CDR3 is TGCGCCAGCAGCCCTGACAGGGATTACGAGCAGTACTTC. Translating it yields CASSPDRDYEQYF.

The genes are TRBV11-2 and TRBJ2-2; 9 positions agree with TRBD2. Germline values: CDR1 SGHAT, CDR2 FQNNGV. V gave up 2 bases and J gave up 4 bases; unmatched junction bases: 5. There are 16 residues in the CDR3. The CDR3 reads CASSLPAGGLTGELFF. CDR3 nucleotide sequence: TGTGCCAGCAGCTTACCTGCGGGGGGGCTCACCGGGGAGCTGTTTTTT.

This clonotype was counted only a few times. V usage is TRBV10-3 and J usage is TRBJ2-2; D is ambiguous. The CDR3 consists of 12 residues. V lost 3 bases to trimming and J lost 3 bases, with 2 bases between them. Germline V lookup: CDR1 ENHRY, CDR2 SYGVKD. In DNA, the CDR3 is TGTGCCATCAGTGAAGACACCGGGGAGCTGTTTTTT. Translated, it gives CAISEDTGELFF.

The J gene is TRBJ2-4, the V gene TRBV20-1; TRBD1 aligns across 9 bases. The CDR3 has 14 residues. Per the germline V gene, CDR1 is DFQATT and CDR2 is SNEGSKA (reference sequence). Trimming took 6 bases from V and 0 from J; bases not matched to a gene: 3. The chain's CDR3 is CSAGTGTAKNIQYF. In DNA, the CDR3 is TGCAGTGCAGGGACAGGGACAGCCAAAAACATTCAGTACTTC.

This clonotype occurred a few times. The J gene is TRBJ2-5, the V gene TRBV29-1; D is uncertain. The length of the CDR3 is 12 residues. Germline assignment: CDR1 SQVTM and CDR2 ANQGSEA. Trimming took 5 bases from V and 4 from J, leaving 11 bases between them. The CDR3, as DNA: TGCAGCGTTCAGTTCCTGGCAGAGACCCAGTACTTC. This codes for CSVQFLAETQYF.

Only a few counts were recorded for this clonotype. The chain uses TRBV27 and TRBJ2-5; D is unresolved. Judging by the DNA end, TRBJ2-1 fits better; the J call may be wrong. Looked up from germline, CDR1 is MNHEY and CDR2 is SMNVEV (reference sequence). The CDR3 length is 11 residues. CDR3: CASKLIDEQFF. In DNA form, the CDR3 reads TGTGCCAGCAAGTTAATCGATGAGCAGTTCTTC.

The V gene is TRBV3-1, the J gene TRBJ1-1; D is ambiguous. The ends were cut back, 3 bases at V and 5 bases at J, with 13 bases in the middle. The CDR3 spans 14 residues. Germline V gene lookup returns CDR1 LGHDT and CDR2 YNNKEL (reference sequence). The CDR3 spells CASSHAYLRTEAFF. In nucleotides, the CDR3 is TGTGCCAGCAGCCACGCGTATTTGAGGACTGAAGCTTTCTTT.

This clonotype has a handful of counts. V is TRBV28 and J is TRBJ2-3; 8 bases line up with TRBD1. The CDR3 covers 20 residues. Germline V CDR1 and CDR2: MDHEN, SYDVKM. V gave up 3 bases and J gave up 0 bases; unmatched junction bases: 17. The CDR3 bases are TGTGCCAGCAGTTTTACCCCCGGGACAGGAGGATTTTTTAGCACAGATACGCAGTATTTT. Its translation is CASSFTPGTGGFFSTDTQYF.

This clonotype was recorded many times. The rearrangement joins TRBV28 to TRBJ2-5; possibly TRBD2 for D (7 bases). V was cut by 5 bases and J by 2 bases, with 18 bases left in between. This CDR3 comprises 16 residues. Germline CDR1 and CDR2: MDHEN and SYDVKM. The CDR3 nucleotides read TGTGCCAGCAGTCCAGGGGTTGGGCGGGGGCAAGAGACCCAGTACTTC. Encoded protein: CASSPGVGRGQETQYF.

This clonotype was seen more than once but under ten times. The V call is TRBV20-1, the J call TRBJ2-7, with D possibly matching TRBD2 (6 bases). The CDR3 is 15 amino acids. Germline V gives CDR1 DFQATT, CDR2 SNEGSKA (reference sequence). V lost 3 bases, J lost 4 bases, and 19 bases lay in between. The CDR3 region is CSASVLSGAEYEQYF. Written as DNA, the CDR3 is TGCAGTGCTAGTGTCCTTAGCGGTGCAGAGTACGAGCAGTACTTC.

This clonotype was detected only a few times. The rearrangement links TRBV11-3 to TRBJ2-2, with D perhaps TRBD1 or TRBD2 (6 bases each). The germline V and J ends were trimmed by 5 bases and 3 bases, with 13 bases remaining between them. The CDR3 has 15 residues. Germline CDR1 and CDR2: SGHNT and YENEEA. Written as DNA, the CDR3 is TGTGCCAGCAGCCCGCTAAGGGGGGACACCGGGGAGCTGTTTTTT. Its protein product is CASSPLRGDTGELFF.